This T cell receptor beta chain came from a study of OX40 agonist ivuxolimab in advanced cancers. The V end lost 0 bases, the J end lost 2 bases, and 8 bases lay between the germline ends. This CDR3 has 14 amino acids. Germline lookup yields CDR1 MNHNY and CDR2 SVGAGI (reference sequence). Samples of blood were obtained at baseline, on cycle 4 day 1, and on cycle 7 day 1. Profiling relied on immunoSEQ multiplex PCR, and the TCRdb table lists in-frame clones only, not all of them. The sample holds 40,000 to 50,000 clones, 75% to 90% seen once. The receptor comes from an adult with an advanced solid tumor such as melanoma, head and neck, liver or kidney cancer. This material consisted of CD4+ or CD8+ T cells sorted from blood, taken in a trial of the OX40 agonist ivuxolimab. The J gene is TRBJ2-7, the V gene TRBV6-6; TRBD1 might be the D (5 bases). The CDR3: CASSYSPGPYEQYF. CDR3 sequence (DNA): TGTGCCAGCAGTTACTCTCCAGGGCCCTACGAGCAGTACTTC.